This paragraph reports one T cell receptor beta chain. Its specificity is not known. In germline, CDR1 is SGHNT, CDR2 YYREEE (reference sequence). The V gene lost 4 bases and the J gene lost 6 bases, with 17 bases spanning the gap. This CDR3 region has 15 residues. Clones were read by immunoSEQ multiplex PCR, and TCRdb kept only the in-frame ones, dropping some. The table shows about 120,000 clones, with approximately 84% occurring only once. These data originate in a study of T cell responses to AZD1222 COVID-19 vaccine. Looking at the study overall: Researchers grouped second doses given at about 4 or about 12 weeks into one pool. Points from the study as a whole: Baseline serology detected seropositivity in only 6 or 7 AZD1222 recipients. In all cases, repertoires were sampled only after the peak T cell response.

The sample was peripheral blood, taken on day 0 of AZD1222 vaccination. This sequence was found in an adult in good health. The rearrangement uses TRBV5-4 and TRBJ1-5; D gene ambiguous. The DNA for the CDR3 is TGTGCCAGCAGCCCCGAGCCCCGTTACCGTCAGCCCCAGCATTTT. It translates to CASSPEPRYRQPQHF. Variable domain in full (rest from reference TRBV5-4 and TRBJ1-5): ETGVTQSPTHLIKTRGQQVTLRCSSQSGHNTVSWYQQALGQGPQFIFQYYREEENGRGNFPPRFSGLQFPNYSSELNVNALELDDSALYLCASSPEPRYRQPQHFGDGTRLSIL.